Below, one T cell receptor (beta chain) is given with its context. Its specificity is unknown. Stated time point: persistent/refractory GD, antithyroid drugs over 5 years with positive TRAb. RNA extracted from PBMCs served as the sequencing template. American Thyroid Association guidelines defined how Graves' disease was diagnosed. This sample was included in a study of regulatory T cells in long-lasting Graves disease. Study information: Patients met the persistent Graves' disease definition after over 5 years of antithyroid drugs with positive TSH receptor antibodies.

Building of the TCR beta libraries involved iRepertoire HTBI primers and Arm-PCR of CDR3 regions. TCRdb called the multiplex PCR reads again in MiXCR, with one record for every CDR3 protein. This table has some 330,000 distinct CDR3 sequences, roughly 25% appearing once. After removal of 1 base from V and 4 bases from J, the junction contained 7 bases not matched to a gene. CDR3 length: 15 residues. Per the germline V gene, CDR1 is SGHAT and CDR2 is FQNNGV. Study-wide points: Accuracy was possibly reduced by small sample size. It was in persistent disease that TRBV28, TRBJ1-2 and TRBJ2-5 were favored.

The TCR comes from a woman aged 40 to 50 with Graves disease. The V call is TRBV11-2, the J call TRBJ2-7, with 7 nucleotides matching TRBD2. Sequenced here: peripheral blood mononuclear cells (PBMCs), sampled when the disease was refractory, from a patient treated with antithyroid drugs. CDR3 nucleotides: TGTGCCAGCAGCTTAGGTGGCGGGAGCGCTTACGAGCAGTACTTC. This codes for CASSLGGGSAYEQYF.